The 6 T cell receptor beta chains listed next were all sequenced from one sample in a study of technical replicates of blood from a few donors. Sequencing was performed with immunoSEQ multiplex PCR; in TCRdb, only in-frame clones are kept and a portion is missing. The top ten hold 2.5% to 3.5% of the sample, which has about 56,000 clones, over 90% seen once. The specimen sequenced was PBMCs. These receptors came from a human donor in good health. Some clones in this sample may be carry-over from other donors' samples.

The chain is built from TRBV4-3 and TRBJ1-1; D might be TRBD1 (6 bases). V lost 0 bases and J 1 base, leaving 15 bases between the germline ends. CDR1 and CDR2 (germline): LGHNA, YSLEER. This CDR3 is built from 17 residues. CDR3 in amino acids: CASSQDGGRVGNTEAFF. The DNA of the CDR3 is TGCGCCAGCAGCCAAGACGGGGGGCGGGTCGGGAACACTGAAGCTTTCTTT.

The chain links TRBV29-1 to TRBJ1-1, with 7 bases fitting TRBD1. Looked up from germline, CDR1 is SQVTM and CDR2 is ANQGSEA. This CDR3 has 11 residues. V shed 4 bases and J 6 bases; nucleotides not matched to a gene: 2. The CDR3 here is CSVARGPEAFF. CDR3 in DNA: TGCAGCGTTGCAAGGGGGCCTGAAGCTTTCTTT.

The table lists this clone with a count of one. The chain recombines TRBV9 with TRBJ2-7; 8 bases agree with TRBD2. Germline values: CDR1 SGDLS, CDR2 YYNGEE. Trimming removed 3 bases from V and 5 bases from J; junction bases left unmatched: 7. This CDR3 has 14 residues. In DNA form, the CDR3 reads TGTGCCAGCAGCGCGACCGGGACTAGTAACGAGCAGTACTTC. It is translated as CASSATGTSNEQYF.

The chain couples TRBV29-1 to TRBJ2-1; unclear D gene. Germline CDR1 is SQVTM and CDR2 is ANQGSEA. V lost 5 bases and J 4 bases, leaving 18 bases between the germline ends. The CDR3 extends over 15 amino acids. The CDR3 region is CSVSYRIKRYNEQFF. In DNA form, the CDR3 reads TGCAGCGTTTCCTACCGGATTAAGCGATACAATGAGCAGTTCTTC.

The chain carries TRBV10-1 and TRBJ1-5; D might be TRBD1 (5 bases). The CDR3 is made up of 14 amino acids. Trimming shortened V by 8 bases and J by 4 bases, and 15 bases separated the two germline ends. Germline lookup yields CDR1 WNHNN and CDR2 SYGVQD (reference sequence). The CDR3 bases are TGCGCCAGCTCCGGAGACAGAGATAATCAGCCCCAGCATTTT. Translation: CASSGDRDNQPQHF.

CDR3 region: CASSGLAGTGGSPLHF. As DNA, the CDR3 is TGTGCCAGTAGTGGCCTAGCAGGGACAGGGGGCTCACCCCTCCACTTT. V is TRBV19 and J is TRBJ1-6; 12 nucleotides align to TRBD1. The germline V gene has CDR1 LNHDA and CDR2 SQIVND (reference sequence). J gave up 10 bases and V 5 bases, and 9 bases lay outside the gene matches. CDR3 size: 16 residues.